The clone carrying this T cell receptor beta chain was counted a single time. Its matching antigen is unknown. The TCR beta CDR3 regions underwent amplification using RNA transcripts as the source. First-round RT-PCR of the TCR CDR3 relied on the HTBI primer set. TCRdb processed the multiplex PCR reads anew with MiXCR; each CDR3 protein has one entry. This sample yields more than 650,000 distinct CDR3 sequences, of which 13% to 15% are seen a single time; about a tenth belongs to the top ten. The CDR3 is made up of 15 amino acids. Germline assignment: CDR1 SEHNR and CDR2 FQNEAQ (reference sequence). The V and J ends lost 2 bases and 7 bases, in that order; junction bases with no gene match: 8. This sample is part of a study of T cells in Graves' hyperthyroidism and ophthalmopathy. General study findings and limits: Most thyroid clonotypes that were expanded above 0.001 also turned up in blood. The model predicted ophthalmopathy a median approximately seven months before onset.

Hyperthyroidism, newly diagnosed and lasting under 2 months, affected patients aged 18 to 65. Diagnoses were made from clinical symptoms, serum measures (thyroxine and TRAb), thyroid ultrasound and orbital computed tomography. The chain employs TRBV7-9 and TRBJ2-1; 7 positions agree with TRBD2. The sequence was obtained from a woman younger than 30 with Graves' hyperthyroidism. Sequences were obtained from blood. The CDR3, as DNA: TGTGCCAGCAGCTTAACGAGCGGGATGGTAAATGAGCAGTTCTTC. Residues: CASSLTSGMVNEQFF.